What follows are 29 T cell receptor beta chains derived from one specimen sequenced in a study of blood T cell repertoires in COVID-19. Generated by immunoSEQ multiplex PCR, the TCRdb table keeps only in-frame clones and is missing some. The sample holds 250,000 to 350,000 clones; approximately 83% are singletons and the top ten take around 2.1%. Source material: peripheral blood. The source of these receptors is a woman aged 25 to 45 who had recovered from COVID-19.

J is TRBJ2-2 and V is TRBV7-3, with 7 bases that match TRBD2. The CDR3 covers 14 residues. Per the germline V gene, CDR1 is SGHTA and CDR2 is FQGTGA. Trimming at V came to 5 bases and at J to 6 bases, leaving 6 bases not matched to a gene. The CDR3 region is CASSPEGRAGELFF. As DNA, the CDR3 is TGTGCCAGCAGCCCCGAGGGGAGGGCCGGGGAGCTGTTTTTT.

This chain uses TRBV30 with TRBJ2-7; 7 bases line up with TRBD1. Germline V lookup: CDR1 GTSNPN, CDR2 SVGIG (reference sequence). The CDR3 has 12 residues. With 6 bases clipped from V and 3 bases from J, the junction kept 5 bases outside the gene matches. The CDR3 bases are TGTGCCTGTAGAGACAGGGACTACGAGCAGTACTTC. It encodes CACRDRDYEQYF. The entire variable domain, with the rest obtained from reference TRBV30 and TRBJ2-7, is as follows: SQTIHQWPATLVQPVGSPLSLECTVEGTSNPNLYWYRQAAGRGLQLLFYSVGIGQISSEVPQNLSASRPQDRQFILSSKKLLLSDSGFYLCACRDRDYEQYFGPGTRLTVT.

This sequence joins TRBV7-3 and TRBJ2-3; 9 nucleotides match TRBD1. Germline lookup yields CDR1 SGHTA and CDR2 FQGTGA. The CDR3 has 17 residues. The junction had 11 bases not matched to a gene; V was cut back by 6 bases and J by 1 base. In DNA form, the CDR3 reads TGTGCCAGCAGTGACTACCCCCGGGACAGGGGCACAGATACGCAGTATTTT. It yields the protein CASSDYPRDRGTDTQYF.

The rearrangement uses TRBV3-1 (or the pseudogene TRBV3-2) and TRBJ1-2; D remains ambiguous. The V and J ends lost 0 bases and 1 base respectively, with 15 bases between them. The germline gives CDR1 LGHDT, CDR2 YNNKEL (reference sequence). The length of the CDR3 is 17 residues. The CDR3 here is CASSQDPQTRGNYGYTF. In DNA, the CDR3 is TGTGCCAGCAGCCAAGATCCTCAGACCCGGGGTAACTATGGCTACACCTTC.

The chain carries TRBV7-2 and TRBJ1-2, with 8 nucleotides matching TRBD1. The V gene end was trimmed by 5 bases and the J gene end by 2 bases; junction bases not matched to a gene: 4. Germline CDR1 and CDR2: SGHTA and FQGNSA. This CDR3 comprises 14 residues. This CDR3 reads CASSTDRGNYGYTF. The DNA for the CDR3 is TGTGCCAGCAGCACCGACAGGGGCAACTATGGCTACACCTTC.

The chain employs TRBV5-1 and TRBJ1-1; TRBD1 matches at 7 bases. The CDR3 is 13 amino acids. V shed 0 bases and J 10 bases; nucleotides not matched to a gene: 6. Germline V lookup: CDR1 SGHRS, CDR2 YFSETQ. CDR3 in DNA: TGCGCCAGCAGCTTGGATAGGGGGCAAGGAGCTTTCTTT. Amino acid sequence: CASSLDRGQGAFF.

V gene TRBV7-2 combines with J gene TRBJ1-6, with a tentative D call TRBD1 (5 bases). Per germline, CDR1 SGHTA and CDR2 FQGNSA. V was trimmed by 6 bases and J by 7 bases, leaving 16 bases between them. There are 15 residues in the CDR3. The CDR3 DNA reads TGTGCCAGCAGTCCCCAGGGAAATTTCAATTCACCCCTCCACTTT. Protein sequence: CASSPQGNFNSPLHF.

CDR3 in DNA: TGTGCCAGCAGTTACTCGATGACCAGGGGAAATAATCAGCCCCAGCATTTT. Translation: CASSYSMTRGNNQPQHF. The V call is TRBV6-2 or TRBV6-3, the J call TRBJ1-5, with a weak D call TRBD1 (6 bases). Germline CDR1 is MNHEY and CDR2 is SVGEGT. This CDR3 contains 17 residues. V was shortened by 0 bases and J by 4 bases, with 16 bases between the two germline ends.

The chain recombines TRBV6-5 with TRBJ2-2; D unresolved. V shed 4 bases and J shed 1 base, with 7 bases lying between them. Germline-derived CDR1 and CDR2 are MNHEY and SVGAGI. The CDR3 spans 14 residues. The CDR3 region has the DNA TGTGCCAGCAGTTCAATACTGAACACCGGGGAGCTGTTTTTT. Protein product: CASSSILNTGELFF.

The gene calls are TRBV5-6 and TRBJ1-2, with D uncertain. The V end was cut by 0 bases, the J end by 11 bases, with 11 bases between. This CDR3 has 12 amino acids. CDR1 and CDR2 from the germline V gene are SGHDT and YYEEEE. The CDR3 DNA sequence: TGTGCCAGCAGCTTGGATCTATCGGGATACACCTTC. Encoded protein: CASSLDLSGYTF. The full variable domain, rest sourced from reference TRBV5-6 and TRBJ1-2, is DAGVTQSPTHLIKTRGQQVTLRCSPKSGHDTVSWYQQALGQGPQFIFQYYEEEERQRGNFPDRFSGHQFPNYSSELNVNALLLGDSALYLCASSLDLSGYTFGSGTRLTVV.

This clone was seen only a few times. The genes are TRBV4-1 and TRBJ2-2; D gene ambiguous. The CDR3 contains 16 residues. Germline CDR1 is MGHRA and CDR2 is YSYEKL. V lost 1 base to trimming and J lost 1 base, with 10 bases between them. DNA of the CDR3: TGCGCCAGCAGCCAAGGTTTGGCAGGGAACACCGGGGAGCTGTTTTTT. Amino acids: CASSQGLAGNTGELFF.

The chain recombines TRBV4-2 with TRBJ2-4; no clear D. V lost 2 bases and J 2 bases, leaving 16 bases between the germline ends. The CDR3 is made up of 17 amino acids. Germline values: CDR1 LGHNA, CDR2 YNFKEQ. The CDR3 DNA reads TGTGCCAGCAGCCAATCCCCGCTAGTAAGGACCAAAAACATTCAGTACTTC. This encodes CASSQSPLVRTKNIQYF.

The J gene is TRBJ2-6, the V gene TRBV18; perhaps TRBD1 as D (5 bases). Trimming took off 5 bases at V and 8 bases at J, with 13 bases between the two ends. The CDR3 loop spans 14 amino acids. The germline V gene encodes CDR1 KGHSH and CDR2 LQKENI. In DNA form, the CDR3 reads TGTGCCAGCTCAGCCCCACAGGTCTCCAACGTCCTGACTTTC. It encodes CASSAPQVSNVLTF.

The rearrangement links TRBV7-2 to TRBJ1-1; no firm D call. Deletions cut 1 base from V and 1 base from J, with 10 bases between. Germline values: CDR1 SGHTA, CDR2 FQGNSA. This CDR3 is 15 amino acids long. CDR3 sequence reads: CASSLETGGNTEAFF. CDR3 bases: TGTGCCAGCAGCTTAGAAACTGGTGGGAACACTGAAGCTTTCTTT.

This clone was seen a single time. The CDR3 DNA is TGTGCCAGCCAAACGACAGAACTGGATGAAGCTTTCTTT. This gives the protein CASQTTELDEAFF. This chain joins TRBV12-3 or TRBV12-4 and TRBJ1-1, with D perhaps TRBD1 (5 bases). The CDR3 contains 13 residues. V dropped 8 bases and J dropped 7 bases, with 17 bases sitting between them.

This chain connects TRBV19 to TRBJ2-7; TRBD1 matches at 8 bases. The CDR3 sequence is 15 residues long. With V trimmed by 5 bases and J by 2 bases, 8 bases remained unmatched. Germline V lookup: CDR1 LNHDA, CDR2 SQIVND (reference sequence). In nucleotides, the CDR3 is TGTGCCAGTAGTCTAGCGACAGGGGTACCCTACGAGCAGTACTTC. Translated, it gives CASSLATGVPYEQYF.

CDR3 nucleotides: TGTGCCAGCACCAAGATTGGCAGGGATTCAGGCTACACCTTC. Translating it yields CASTKIGRDSGYTF. The V and J genes are TRBV5-6 and TRBJ1-2; perhaps TRBD1 as D (5 bases). V gave up 6 bases and J gave up 8 bases, with 20 bases separating them. Germline-derived CDR1 and CDR2 are SGHDT and YYEEEE. CDR3 length equals 14 residues.

The chain combines TRBV7-9 with TRBJ2-5; a weak D match, TRBD1 (5 bases). The V end lost 0 bases, the J end lost 4 bases, and 12 bases lay between the germline ends. Germline-derived CDR1 and CDR2 are SEHNR and FQNEAQ (reference sequence). CDR3 length equals 15 residues. This CDR3 is CASSLAWGVGETQYF. CDR3 nucleotides: TGTGCCAGCAGCTTAGCCTGGGGCGTGGGAGAGACCCAGTACTTC.

This chain joins TRBV11-1 and TRBJ2-4, with D maybe TRBD1 (5 bases). V was cut by 4 bases and J by 6 bases, with 7 bases left in between. The CDR3 is 12 residues long. Germline V CDR1 and CDR2: SGHAT, FQDESV (reference sequence). CDR3 loop: CASSSDTNIQYF. The CDR3 region has the DNA TGTGCCAGCAGCTCGGACACAAACATTCAGTACTTC.

This chain links TRBV11-2 with TRBJ2-1, with D possibly matching TRBD1 (6 bases). Germline V CDR1 and CDR2: SGHAT, FQNNGV. CDR3 size: 13 residues. Trimming stripped 6 bases from V and 8 bases from J, with 14 bases between. This CDR3 reads CASSHSGVDEQFF. The CDR3 DNA reads TGTGCCAGCAGTCATTCAGGGGTCGATGAGCAGTTCTTC.

The chain has TRBV5-1 and TRBJ2-1; 9 bases are a match to TRBD2. The J segment lost 6 bases and the V segment lost 4 bases, leaving 11 bases of the junction unmatched. This CDR3 is built from 16 residues. The germline gives CDR1 SGHRS, CDR2 YFSETQ. CDR3 in DNA: TGCGCCAGCAGCCCTAATAGCGGGAGATACCGCAATGAGCAGTTCTTC. Its protein is CASSPNSGRYRNEQFF.

This clone occurred once. V gene TRBV6-2 or TRBV6-3 combines with J gene TRBJ2-7; D uncertain. This CDR3 is 11 amino acids long. The ends were cut back, 6 bases at V and 2 bases at J, with 5 bases in the middle. Germline lookup yields CDR1 MNHEY and CDR2 SVGEGT. The CDR3 loop reads CASSRTYEQYF. In DNA, the CDR3 is TGTGCCAGCAGCCGTACCTACGAGCAGTACTTC.

This clone is a singleton in its sample. The chain carries TRBV2 and TRBJ1-1, with TRBD1 as a possible D gene (5 bases). The V end was cut by 6 bases, the J end by 5 bases, with 19 bases between. This CDR3 has 15 amino acids. Germline CDR1 reads SNHLY; CDR2 reads FYNNEI. The CDR3 loop reads CASRLWTGEGTEAFF. CDR3 sequence (DNA): TGTGCCAGCAGACTTTGGACGGGGGAAGGGACTGAAGCTTTCTTT. Together with reference TRBV2 and TRBJ1-1, the CDR3 gives the full variable domain: EPEVTQTPSHQVTQMGQEVILRCVPISNHLYFYWYRQILGQKVEFLVSFYNNEISEKSEIFDDQFSVERPDGSNFTLKIRSTKLEDSAMYFCASRLWTGEGTEAFFGQGTRLTVV.

The V and J genes are TRBV19 and TRBJ1-6; D may be TRBD1 (6 bases). Trimming removed 1 base at V and 0 bases at J, with 10 bases between. From germline, CDR1 is LNHDA and CDR2 SQIVND (reference sequence). This CDR3 has 17 amino acids. This CDR3 is CASSIGGGGSYNSPLHF. The CDR3 DNA sequence: TGTGCCAGTAGTATAGGGGGAGGGGGCTCCTATAATTCACCCCTCCACTTT.

The genes are TRBV27 and TRBJ1-1; a weak D match, TRBD1 (5 bases). Germline loops: CDR1 MNHEY, CDR2 SMNVEV (reference sequence). The CDR3 covers 13 residues. Trimming left V 2 bases short and J 5 bases short, with 9 bases between. The CDR3 DNA reads as TGTGCCAGCAGTTTAAGCAGGGCGACTGAAGCTTTCTTT. This encodes CASSLSRATEAFF.

The J gene is TRBJ1-1, the V gene TRBV12-3 or TRBV12-4, with a weak D call TRBD1 (6 bases). This CDR3 is 11 amino acids long. V was trimmed by 5 bases and J by 5 bases, leaving 6 bases between them. CDR3 sequence reads: CASSDRTEAFF. The CDR3 nucleotides read TGTGCCAGCAGTGACAGGACTGAAGCTTTCTTT.

The gene calls are TRBV7-9 and TRBJ2-7, with 7 bases lining up with TRBD1. V lost 4 bases and J lost 6; bases outside the gene matches: 6. The CDR3 covers 13 residues. Per germline, CDR1 SEHNR and CDR2 FQNEAQ (reference sequence). CDR3 sequence: CASSSDNRGEQYF. The CDR3 DNA is TGTGCCAGCAGCTCAGATAACAGGGGCGAGCAGTACTTC. The entire variable domain, with the rest obtained from reference TRBV7-9 and TRBJ2-7, is as follows: DTGVSQNPRHKITKRGQNVTFRCDPISEHNRLYWYRQTLGQGPEFLTYFQNEAQLEKSRLLSDRFSAERPKGSFSTLEIQRTEQGDSAMYLCASSSDNRGEQYFGPGTRLTVT.

The chain recombines TRBV7-9 with TRBJ1-4; D not resolved. V was clipped by 1 base and J by 11 bases, with 11 bases between them. The CDR3 sequence is 13 residues long. From germline, CDR1 is SEHNR and CDR2 FQNEAQ (reference sequence). The CDR3 here is CASSLGEAGKLFF. CDR3 in DNA: TGTGCCAGCAGCTTAGGGGAGGCCGGGAAACTGTTTTTT.

The chain carries TRBV7-8 and TRBJ1-1; 9 bases agree with TRBD1. The CDR3 runs 14 residues. Looked up from germline, CDR1 is SGHVS and CDR2 is FQNEAQ. V gave up 5 bases and J gave up 4 bases; unmatched junction bases: 5. DNA of the CDR3: TGTGCCAGCAGCCCGGGACAGGGTGTCACTGAAGCTTTCTTT. Residues: CASSPGQGVTEAFF.